Reported below is one T cell receptor (beta chain). No antigen is known for it. TCRdb's copy holds only in-frame clones and misses some; the assay was immunoSEQ multiplex PCR. The sample shows tens of thousands of clones, 65% to 85% of them seen only once. The data were taken from a study of T cells in narcolepsy. Overall study: Healthy controls were enrolled alongside patients with narcolepsy type 1 or type 2.

Germline assignment: CDR1 SGHVS and CDR2 FQNEAQ. V lost 3 bases and J lost 1, with 9 bases in between. The CDR3 has 14 residues. Overall study results and limits: Same-patient CSF and blood CD4+ T cell clonotypes included HCRT-specific and TRIB2-specific autoreactive ones. Reportedly, autoreactive clonotypes were serially detected in patients' blood but not controls'. In some patient and control memory CD4+ samples, autoreactive clones were absent.

The receptor comes from a human donor in good health. This rearrangement joins TRBV7-8 to TRBJ1-1; no reliable D call. The sequenced sample consisted of memory (CD45RA-) CD4+ T cells from blood. The CDR3: CASSLVEQNTEAFF. CDR3 sequence (DNA): TGTGCCAGCAGCTTGGTGGAACAGAACACTGAAGCTTTCTTT.